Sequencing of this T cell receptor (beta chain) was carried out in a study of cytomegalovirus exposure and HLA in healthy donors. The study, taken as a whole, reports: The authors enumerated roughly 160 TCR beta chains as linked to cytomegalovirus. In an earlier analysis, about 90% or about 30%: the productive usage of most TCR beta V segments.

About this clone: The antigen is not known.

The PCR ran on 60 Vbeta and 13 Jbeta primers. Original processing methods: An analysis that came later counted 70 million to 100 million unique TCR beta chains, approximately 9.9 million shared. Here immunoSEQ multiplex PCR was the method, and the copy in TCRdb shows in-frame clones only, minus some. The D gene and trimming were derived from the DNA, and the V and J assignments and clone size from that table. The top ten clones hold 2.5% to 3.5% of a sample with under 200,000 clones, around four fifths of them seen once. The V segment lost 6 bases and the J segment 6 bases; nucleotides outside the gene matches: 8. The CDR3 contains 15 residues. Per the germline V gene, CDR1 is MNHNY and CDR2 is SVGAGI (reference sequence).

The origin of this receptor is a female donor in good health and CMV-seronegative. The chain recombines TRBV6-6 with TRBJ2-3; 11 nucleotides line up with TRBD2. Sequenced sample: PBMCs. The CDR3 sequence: CASSLGLAGGDTQYF. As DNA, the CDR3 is TGTGCCAGCAGCCTCGGACTAGCGGGTGGGGATACGCAGTATTTT.